This T cell receptor delta chain originates from a study of human gamma delta and Vdelta1 T cells (dated by TCRdb to the late 2010s). Background on the whole study: The study investigated Delta One T cells, Vd1+ gamma-delta T cells, as cytotoxic effectors against acute myeloid leukemia.

The library came from PCR. Data came from an Illumina MiSeq. TCRdb called clones anew from the public reads via CATT; matching DNA rows were later pooled. In all, the sample holds 650 to 1,000 delta-chain clones, and more than 15% of those were seen once. Of the sample, roughly 60% is held by the ten largest clones. This clone was counted once. The clone's antigen remains unknown. Base qualities were left out, and no much larger clone turns up one base away. One read represents weak support. The CDR1 and CDR2 encoded by the germline V gene are TSWWSYY and QGS. The CDR3 measures 23 amino acids from cysteine to phenylalanine. Only the CDR3 part of the read is kept: 69 bases, read in frame from the first base. V lost 3 bases and J lost 0 bases; the stretch between them is 35 bases long.

This TCR was sampled from a human donor in good health. This chain is built from TRDV1 and TRDJ1, with the D gene tentatively TRDD2 or TRDD3, based on 5 matching bases in each. Sequencing was carried out using Vdelta1 gamma-delta T cells from blood. Reading the label with the study, this specimen's cell subset or site is: Vd1+ T cells from peripheral blood. The CDR3: CALGDGGLRKGGTLSFYTDKLIF. The nucleotides are TGTGCTCTTGGGGATGGCGGCCTTCGGAAGGGGGGTACGCTAAGTTTCTACACCGATAAACTCATCTTT.